This passage covers 19 T cell receptor beta chains from one sample sequenced in a study of OX40 agonist ivuxolimab in advanced cancers. Produced via immunoSEQ multiplex PCR; TCRdb's table is partial and in-frame only. The sample includes tens of thousands of clones, under 95% of them seen just once. Specimen: CD4+ or CD8+ T cells sorted from blood, collected in a trial of the OX40 agonist ivuxolimab. These receptors originate from an adult with an advanced solid tumor such as melanoma, head and neck, liver or kidney cancer.

This rearrangement joins TRBV19 to TRBJ1-4; D unclear. CDR3 length: 14 residues. Germline-derived CDR1 and CDR2 are LNHDA and SQIVND (reference sequence). Trimming removed 8 bases from V and 1 base from J, with 11 bases in between. The CDR3 loop is CASARVGTNEKLFF. CDR3 nucleotides: TGTGCCAGTGCAAGGGTCGGAACTAATGAAAAACTGTTTTTT.

The chain carries TRBV7-9 and TRBJ2-3; D remains unclear. Germline V gives CDR1 SEHNR, CDR2 FQNEAQ (reference sequence). The ends were cut back, 2 bases at V and 3 bases at J, with 9 bases in the middle. The CDR3 loop spans 14 amino acids. The CDR3 spells CASSLQVETDTQYF. The CDR3 DNA reads as TGTGCCAGCAGCTTACAGGTTGAGACAGATACGCAGTATTTT.

This chain uses TRBV9 with TRBJ2-7; possibly TRBD1 for D (5 bases). Germline V lookup: CDR1 SGDLS, CDR2 YYNGEE. This CDR3 has 13 residues. The germline V and J ends were trimmed by 3 bases and 1 base, with 8 bases remaining between them. The CDR3: CASSATVSYEQYF. In DNA form, the CDR3 reads TGTGCCAGCAGCGCGACAGTTTCCTACGAGCAGTACTTC.

This clone was counted a few times. This chain joins TRBV7-9 and TRBJ1-2, with D hard to call. The CDR3 is made up of 15 amino acids. V lost 1 base and J lost 8, with 17 bases in between. From germline, CDR1 is SEHNR and CDR2 FQNEAQ (reference sequence). This CDR3 reads CASSLGSRQSGGYTF. CDR3 bases: TGTGCCAGCAGCTTAGGTAGCAGACAATCCGGAGGCTACACCTTC.

The CDR3 reads CASSSEGLADEQYF. The CDR3 region has the DNA TGTGCCAGCAGTTCGGAGGGACTAGCTGACGAGCAGTACTTC. The chain combines TRBV27 with TRBJ2-7, with 9 nucleotides matching TRBD2. Looked up from germline, CDR1 is MNHEY and CDR2 is SMNVEV (reference sequence). The trim removed 4 bases at V and 5 bases at J, leaving 6 bases unmatched. The CDR3 loop spans 14 amino acids.

The chain has TRBV11-2 and TRBJ1-2; D not resolved. V lost 0 bases, J lost 7 bases, and 15 bases lay in between. Germline V CDR1 and CDR2: SGHAT, FQNNGV. This CDR3 has 15 residues. CDR3 nucleotide sequence: TGTGCCAGCAGCTTAGATTTCAACCGCGCGAGTGGCTACACCTTC. Its protein product is CASSLDFNRASGYTF.

The chain recombines TRBV6-5 with TRBJ2-5; D could derive from TRBD1 or TRBD2 (6 bases each). The CDR3 has 14 amino acids. The V and J ends lost 6 bases and 4 bases respectively, with 15 bases between them. Germline V lookup: CDR1 MNHEY, CDR2 SVGAGI. CDR3 nucleotides: TGTGCCAGCAGGCCACCTCGGGGGCCAGAGACCCAGTACTTC. It translates to CASRPPRGPETQYF.

This chain links TRBV19 with TRBJ2-1; no clear D. V was clipped by 7 bases and J by 15 bases, with 16 bases between them. Germline V gene data show CDR1 as LNHDA and CDR2 as SQIVND (reference sequence). The CDR3 covers 11 residues. The CDR3 sequence is CASTADGFSFF. CDR3 sequence (DNA): TGTGCCAGTACGGCCGACGGATTTTCGTTCTTC.

The chain couples TRBV29-1 to TRBJ2-1; D remains ambiguous. The CDR3 length is 14 residues. Trimming removed 4 bases at V and 5 bases at J, with 15 bases between. The V gene's germline CDR1 is SQVTM and CDR2 ANQGSEA. The CDR3 reads CSVARLIRDNEQFF. Here the CDR3 DNA reads TGCAGCGTTGCCCGTCTTATTAGGGACAATGAGCAGTTCTTC.

V is TRBV5-8 and J is TRBJ1-3; 7 positions match TRBD1. Germline CDR1 reads SGHTS; CDR2 reads YDEGEE. CDR3 length: 16 residues. V lost 5 bases to trimming and J lost 0 bases; unmatched junction nucleotides: 8. CDR3 protein: CASSSGQPHSGNTIYF. The CDR3 DNA is TGTGCCAGCAGTTCGGGACAGCCTCACTCTGGAAACACCATATATTTT.

V and J are TRBV6-1 and TRBJ1-2; 9 bases agree with TRBD1. Losses at the gene ends were 0 bases for V and 2 bases for J; bases not matched to a gene: 1. Germline CDR1 MNHNS, CDR2 SASEGT. There are 15 residues in the CDR3. DNA for the CDR3: TGTGCCAGCAGTGAAGCCGGGACAGGGAACTATGGCTACACCTTC. Protein sequence: CASSEAGTGNYGYTF.

The chain uses TRBV9 and TRBJ2-7, with D tentatively TRBD1 (6 bases). CDR1 is SGDLS and CDR2 is YYNGEE in the germline V gene. V lost 4 bases, J lost 0 bases, and 8 bases lay in between. There are 13 residues in the CDR3. CDR3 DNA: TGTGCCAGCAGCCGGGACACCTCCTACGAGCAGTACTTC. Translation gives CASSRDTSYEQYF.

In DNA form, the CDR3 reads TGTGCCAGCAGTCTTTTAACCCCAGGGGTGAGTGAGCAGTACTTC. Translation gives CASSLLTPGVSEQYF. This sequence joins TRBV14 and TRBJ2-7; a weak D match, TRBD1 (6 bases). The CDR3 loop spans 15 amino acids. With 6 bases removed from V and 7 bases from J, the gap between germline ends came to 22 bases. Germline V gene sequence: CDR1 SGHDN, CDR2 FVKESK.

Comment on this clone: Relative to the germline gene, one junction end is altered; a read error may explain this. The chain employs TRBV10-3 and TRBJ1-2, with no clear D. Germline V gene lookup returns CDR1 ENHRY and CDR2 SYGVKD. The CDR3 runs 16 residues. The CDR3 sequence is CASSEISSLLKYGYTF. The CDR3 DNA reads TGTGCCAGCAGTGAGATCTCGAGCCTCCTAAAATATGGCTACACCTTC.

The chain employs TRBV2 and TRBJ1-2; a weak D match, TRBD1 (6 bases). This CDR3 has 18 amino acids. V was trimmed by 7 bases and J by 0 bases, leaving 24 bases between them. The germline CDR1 and CDR2 sequences are SNHLY and FYNNEI. CDR3 nucleotides: TGTGCCAGCATAGGGCTCGATGGGACACAACCCGCTAACTATGGCTACACCTTC. The encoded protein is CASIGLDGTQPANYGYTF.

The rearrangement links TRBV11-2 to TRBJ2-5; 13 bases fit TRBD2. The trim removed 7 bases at V and 6 bases at J, leaving 11 bases unmatched. This CDR3 is built from 16 residues. Germline V gene lookup returns CDR1 SGHAT and CDR2 FQNNGV. CDR3 amino acids: CASTSTLAGGGKTQYF. CDR3 bases: TGTGCCAGCACCTCTACACTAGCGGGAGGGGGAAAGACCCAGTACTTC. The full variable domain, in which reference TRBV11-2 and TRBJ2-5 provide the parts outside the CDR3, is EAGVAQSPRYKIIEKRQSVAFWCNPISGHATLYWYQQILGQGPKLLIQFQNNGVVDDSQLPKDRFSAERLKGVDSTLKIQPAKLEDSAVYLCASTSTLAGGGKTQYFGPGTRLLVL.

The table lists this clone with a count of one. The V and J genes are TRBV2 and TRBJ2-3; D might be TRBD1 (6 bases). Trimming pared 7 bases from V and 4 bases from J, leaving 12 bases between. The CDR3 length is 13 residues. CDR1 is SNHLY, CDR2 FYNNEI, per germline. The CDR3 reads CASNRVRADTQYF. CDR3 bases: TGTGCCAGCAACAGGGTTAGGGCAGATACGCAGTATTTT.

This chain connects TRBV30 to TRBJ1-1; tentative D call: TRBD1 (6 bases). V was clipped by 1 base and J by 1 base, with 13 bases between them. The CDR3 covers 15 residues. Germline CDR1 and CDR2: GTSNPN and SVGIG (reference sequence). For the CDR3, the DNA is TGTGCCTGGAGTGCGGGGGGCAGAGGGAACACTGAAGCTTTCTTT. This gives the protein CAWSAGGRGNTEAFF.

This chain uses TRBV6-5 with TRBJ1-3; TRBD1 is a possible D gene (6 bases). CDR3 length: 14 residues. V dropped 5 bases and J dropped 2 bases, with 10 bases sitting between them. The germline V gene encodes CDR1 MNHEY and CDR2 SVGAGI. The chain's CDR3 is CASSRGGAGNTIYF. The CDR3 region has the DNA TGTGCCAGCAGTAGAGGGGGGGCTGGAAACACCATATATTTT.